This entry is about one TCR beta chain. Germline lookup yields CDR1 SGHTA and CDR2 FQGNSA. The V end lost 3 bases, the J end lost 3 bases, and 11 bases lay between the germline ends. The CDR3 is made up of 14 amino acids. Here immunoSEQ multiplex PCR was the method, and the copy in TCRdb shows in-frame clones only, minus some. This sample has about 210,000 clones, with 85% found just once. This record belongs to a study of blood T cell repertoires in COVID-19. This TCR came from a man in his forties who had recovered from COVID-19. The gene calls are TRBV7-2 and TRBJ2-5, with a tentative D call TRBD1 (6 bases). The sequencing input was PBMCs or T cells enriched from blood (not recorded which). The CDR3 nucleotides read TGTGCCAGCAGCTTTCCTGGACAGAAAGAGACCCAGTACTTC. Residues: CASSFPGQKETQYF.